This TCR beta chain was profiled in a study of vaccination and CD4 T cells after COVID-19. Background on the study: Each convalescent patient was PCR positive for SARS-CoV-2 on nasal swab; nine or ten cases were mild and one severe. There were six male and four female convalescents, and two of them were Hispanic.

Cultured CD4+ T cells had their DNA profiled by the Oncomine TCR Beta short-read assay. TCRdb redid the calling of the PCR reads with MiXCR, one entry per CDR3 protein. The sample has 20,000 to 25,000 distinct CDR3 sequences, about half seen once. Treatment reported: roughly ten-day PBMC culture with coronavirus spike peptide pools or control peptides (ViraFEST assay). A note on this clonotype: Its antigen is not identified.

General study results and limits: For convalescent patients, a median around 89% of reactive clones surfaced exclusively after vaccination.

Between the trimmed V and J ends, which lost 4 bases and 0 bases, there was a span of 12 bases. The CDR3 consists of 15 residues. Per the germline V gene, CDR1 is SGHTA and CDR2 is FQGNSA. This clonotype was obtained from a human donor who had recovered from COVID-19. The chain links TRBV7-2 to TRBJ1-2, with D possibly being TRBD1 (6 bases). The material sequenced was CD4+ T cells from blood, cultured in vitro. The CDR3: CASSSYRVANYGYTF. CDR3 in DNA: TGTGCCAGCAGCTCGTACAGGGTAGCTAACTATGGCTACACCTTC.